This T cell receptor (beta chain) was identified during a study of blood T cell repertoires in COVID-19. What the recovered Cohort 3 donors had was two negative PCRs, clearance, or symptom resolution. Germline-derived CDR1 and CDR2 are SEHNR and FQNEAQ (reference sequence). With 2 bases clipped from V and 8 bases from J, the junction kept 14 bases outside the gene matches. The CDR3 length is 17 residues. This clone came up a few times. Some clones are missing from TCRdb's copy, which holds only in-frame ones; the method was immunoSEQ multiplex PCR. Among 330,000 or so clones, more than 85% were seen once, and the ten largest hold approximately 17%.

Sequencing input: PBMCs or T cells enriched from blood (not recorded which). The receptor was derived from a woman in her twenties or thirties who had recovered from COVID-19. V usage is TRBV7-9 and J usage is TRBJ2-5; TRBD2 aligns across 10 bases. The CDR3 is CASSLSRLAGVIGTQYF. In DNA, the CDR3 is TGTGCCAGCAGCTTATCTCGGCTAGCGGGAGTCATAGGAACCCAGTACTTC.